The clone carrying this T cell receptor beta chain was seen once. This record belongs to a study of early T cells in non-severe SARS-CoV-2 infection. A single record per CDR3 protein comes from TCRdb applying MiXCR to the 5' RACE reads. The table has over 80,000 distinct CDR3 sequences, around 15% seen once. Trimming removed 0 bases from V and 3 bases from J, with 10 bases in between. The V gene's germline CDR1 is SQVTM and CDR2 ANQGSEA. This CDR3 contains 14 residues. The chain uses TRBV29-1 and TRBJ2-3; no definite D call. The sequencing sample was made of whole blood. The sequence was collected from an adult who was a healthcare worker with PCR-confirmed SARS-CoV-2 infection or an uninfected control (not recorded which). The CDR3 loop reads CSVEDLRRTDTQYF. The CDR3 DNA reads TGCAGCGTTGAAGATCTTAGGCGGACAGATACGCAGTATTTT.